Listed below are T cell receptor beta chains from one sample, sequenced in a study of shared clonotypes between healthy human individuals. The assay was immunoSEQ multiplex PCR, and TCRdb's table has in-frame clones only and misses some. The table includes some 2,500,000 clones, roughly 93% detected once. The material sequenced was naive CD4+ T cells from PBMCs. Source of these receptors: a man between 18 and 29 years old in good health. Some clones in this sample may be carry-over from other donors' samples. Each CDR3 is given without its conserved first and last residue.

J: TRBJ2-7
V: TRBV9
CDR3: ASSVGGADSYEQY

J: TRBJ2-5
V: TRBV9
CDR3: ASSAHGLETQY

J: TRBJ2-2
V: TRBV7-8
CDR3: ASSLGSGPPGELF

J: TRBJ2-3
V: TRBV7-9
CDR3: ASSLELAQRTDTQY

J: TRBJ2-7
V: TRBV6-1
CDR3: ASNRQGANYEQY

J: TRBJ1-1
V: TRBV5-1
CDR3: ASSSGGTAQAF

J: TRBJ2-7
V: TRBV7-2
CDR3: ASSFGPGRDYEQY

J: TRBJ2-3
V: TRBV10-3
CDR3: AIRDGLAGEADTQY

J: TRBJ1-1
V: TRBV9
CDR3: ASSSHAGGRTEAF

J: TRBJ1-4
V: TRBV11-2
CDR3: ASTRDRGGGKLF

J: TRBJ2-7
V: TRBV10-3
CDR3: AIRRQGGYEQY

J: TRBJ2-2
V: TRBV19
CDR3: ASSSDRGTGELF

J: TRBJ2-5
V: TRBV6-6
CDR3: ASSYWASQETQY

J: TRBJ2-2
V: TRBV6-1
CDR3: ASSREPSGHGELF

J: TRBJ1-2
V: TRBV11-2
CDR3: ASSPQDGVDYGYT

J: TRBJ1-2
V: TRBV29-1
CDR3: SVVGQNVYGYT

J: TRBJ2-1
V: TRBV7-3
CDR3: ASSSGQLYGEQF

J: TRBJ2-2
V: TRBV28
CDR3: ASSFPTPGQSGELF

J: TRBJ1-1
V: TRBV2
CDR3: ASNTGARSTEAF

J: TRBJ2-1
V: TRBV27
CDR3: ASSLAGRNEQF

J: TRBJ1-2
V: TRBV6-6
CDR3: ASSYRPSYGYT

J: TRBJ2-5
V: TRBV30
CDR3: AWGPSGETQY

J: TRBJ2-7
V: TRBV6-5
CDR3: ASGWSTTPYEQY

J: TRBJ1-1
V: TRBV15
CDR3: ATSLPGGAVTEAF

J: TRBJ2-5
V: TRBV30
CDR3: AWTTGMTQY

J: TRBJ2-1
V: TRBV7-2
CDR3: ASSPGLPNEQF

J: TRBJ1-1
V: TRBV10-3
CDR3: AISVRRNGDTEAF

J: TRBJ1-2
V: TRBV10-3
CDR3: AINQGEPYGYT

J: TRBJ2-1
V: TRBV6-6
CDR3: ASKTGGTNNEQF

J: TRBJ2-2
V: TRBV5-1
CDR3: ASSRASGTGELF

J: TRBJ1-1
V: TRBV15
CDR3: ATSRDPENTEAF

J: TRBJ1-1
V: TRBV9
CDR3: ASSVDLANTEAF

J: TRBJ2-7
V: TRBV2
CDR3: ASEHLSAYEQY

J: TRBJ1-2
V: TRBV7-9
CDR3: ASSLVPAYYGYT

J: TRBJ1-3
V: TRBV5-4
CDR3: ASSPSGTPRGNTIY

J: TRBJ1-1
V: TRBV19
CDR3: ASSIDGQGGTEAF

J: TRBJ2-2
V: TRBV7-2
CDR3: ASSLGAGGELF

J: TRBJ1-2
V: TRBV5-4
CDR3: ASSPEGPYGYT

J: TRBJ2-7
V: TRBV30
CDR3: AWKQGAGEQY

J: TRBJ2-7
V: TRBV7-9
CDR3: ASSRWDLTYEQY

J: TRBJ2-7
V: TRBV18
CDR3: ASSLGPSSYEQY

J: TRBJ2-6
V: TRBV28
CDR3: ASSFGANVLT

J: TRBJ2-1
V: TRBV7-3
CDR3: ASSPHQGGTYNEQF

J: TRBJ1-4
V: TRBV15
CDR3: ATSRAGTGPEKLF

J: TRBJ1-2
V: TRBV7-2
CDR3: ASSLGQGSHGYT

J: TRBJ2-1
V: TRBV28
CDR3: ASSLRPFNEQF

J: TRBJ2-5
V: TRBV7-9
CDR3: ASSLQGVQETQY

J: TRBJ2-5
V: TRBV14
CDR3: ASSQERPKTGGETQY

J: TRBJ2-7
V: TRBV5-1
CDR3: ASSPGTRTYEQY

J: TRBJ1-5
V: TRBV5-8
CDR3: ASSWGQPGQPQH

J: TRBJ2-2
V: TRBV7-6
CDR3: ASSLVLNTGELF

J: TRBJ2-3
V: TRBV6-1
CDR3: ASIREAGVTDTQY

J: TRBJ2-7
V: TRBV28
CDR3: ASSLGGGTNEQY

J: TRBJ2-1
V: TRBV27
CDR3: ASGPMGGYNEQF